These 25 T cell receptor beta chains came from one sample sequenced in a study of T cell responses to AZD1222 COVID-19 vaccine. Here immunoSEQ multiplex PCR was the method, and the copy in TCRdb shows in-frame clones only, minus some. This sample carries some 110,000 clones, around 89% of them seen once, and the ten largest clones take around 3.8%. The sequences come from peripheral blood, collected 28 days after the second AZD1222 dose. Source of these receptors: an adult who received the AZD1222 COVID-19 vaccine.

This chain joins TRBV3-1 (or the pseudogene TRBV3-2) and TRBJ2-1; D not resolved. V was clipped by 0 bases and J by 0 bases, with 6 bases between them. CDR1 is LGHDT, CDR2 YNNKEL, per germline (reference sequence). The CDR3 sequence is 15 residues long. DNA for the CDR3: TGTGCCAGCAGCCAAGATTGGAGCTCCTACAATGAGCAGTTCTTC. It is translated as CASSQDWSSYNEQFF.

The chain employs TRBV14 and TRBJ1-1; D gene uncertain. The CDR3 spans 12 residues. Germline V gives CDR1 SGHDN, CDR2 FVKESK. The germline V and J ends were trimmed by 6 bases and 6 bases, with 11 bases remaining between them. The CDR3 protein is CASRSGSAEAFF. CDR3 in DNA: TGTGCCAGCAGGTCAGGCTCAGCTGAAGCTTTCTTT.

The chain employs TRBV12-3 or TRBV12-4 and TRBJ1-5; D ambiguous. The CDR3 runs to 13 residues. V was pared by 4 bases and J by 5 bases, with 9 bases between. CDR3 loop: CASSYKGDQPQHF. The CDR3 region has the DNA TGTGCCAGCAGTTATAAGGGAGATCAGCCCCAGCATTTT.

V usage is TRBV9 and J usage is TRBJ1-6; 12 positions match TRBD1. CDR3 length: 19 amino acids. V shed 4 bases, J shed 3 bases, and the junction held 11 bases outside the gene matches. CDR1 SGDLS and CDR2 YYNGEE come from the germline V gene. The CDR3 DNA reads TGTGCCAGCAGCTCACCGGGACAGGGGGCAATTAGCTATAATTCACCCCTCCACTTT. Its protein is CASSSPGQGAISYNSPLHF.

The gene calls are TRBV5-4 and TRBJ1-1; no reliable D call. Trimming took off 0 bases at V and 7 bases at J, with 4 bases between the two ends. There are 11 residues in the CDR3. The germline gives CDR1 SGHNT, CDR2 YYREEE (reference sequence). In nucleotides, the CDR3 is TGTGCCAGCAGCTTGGGCCGTGAAGCTTTCTTT. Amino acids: CASSLGREAFF. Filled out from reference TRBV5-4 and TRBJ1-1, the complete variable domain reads ETGVTQSPTHLIKTRGQQVTLRCSSQSGHNTVSWYQQALGQGPQFIFQYYREEENGRGNFPPRFSGLQFPNYSSELNVNALELDDSALYLCASSLGREAFFGQGTRLTVV.

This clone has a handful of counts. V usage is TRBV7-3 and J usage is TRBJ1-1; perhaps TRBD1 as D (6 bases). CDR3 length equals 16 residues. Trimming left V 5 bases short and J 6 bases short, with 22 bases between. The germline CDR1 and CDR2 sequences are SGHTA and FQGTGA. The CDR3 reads CASSPRTRGGGAEAFF. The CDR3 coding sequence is TGTGCCAGCAGCCCAAGGACCAGGGGAGGCGGTGCTGAAGCTTTCTTT. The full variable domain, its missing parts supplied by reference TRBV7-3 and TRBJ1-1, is GAGVSQTPSNKVTEKGKYVELRCDPISGHTALYWYRQSLGQGPEFLIYFQGTGAADDSGLPNDRFFAVRPEGSVSTLKIQRTERGDSAVYLCASSPRTRGGGAEAFFGQGTRLTVV.

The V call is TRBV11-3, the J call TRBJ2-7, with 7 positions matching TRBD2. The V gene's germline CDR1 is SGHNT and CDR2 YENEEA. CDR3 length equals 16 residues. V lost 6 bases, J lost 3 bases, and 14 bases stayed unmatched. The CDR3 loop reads CASSLREGLYLYEQYF. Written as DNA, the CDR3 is TGTGCCAGCAGTCTAAGGGAGGGACTGTACCTCTACGAGCAGTACTTC.

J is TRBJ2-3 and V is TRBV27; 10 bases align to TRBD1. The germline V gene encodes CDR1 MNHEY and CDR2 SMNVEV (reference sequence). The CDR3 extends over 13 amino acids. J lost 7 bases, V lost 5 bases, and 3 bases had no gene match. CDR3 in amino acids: CASSRDRGYTQYF. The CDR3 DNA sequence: TGTGCCAGCAGTCGGGACAGGGGTTATACGCAGTATTTT.

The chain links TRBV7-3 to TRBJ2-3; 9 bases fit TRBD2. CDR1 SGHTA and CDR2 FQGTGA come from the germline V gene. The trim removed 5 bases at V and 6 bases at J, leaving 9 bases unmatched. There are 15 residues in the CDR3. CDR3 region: CASSPPGTSYDTQYF. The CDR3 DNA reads TGTGCCAGCAGCCCCCCCGGGACTAGCTACGATACGCAGTATTTT. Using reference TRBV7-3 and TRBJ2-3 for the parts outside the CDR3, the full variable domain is GAGVSQTPSNKVTEKGKYVELRCDPISGHTALYWYRQSLGQGPEFLIYFQGTGAADDSGLPNDRFFAVRPEGSVSTLKIQRTERGDSAVYLCASSPPGTSYDTQYFGPGTRLTVL.

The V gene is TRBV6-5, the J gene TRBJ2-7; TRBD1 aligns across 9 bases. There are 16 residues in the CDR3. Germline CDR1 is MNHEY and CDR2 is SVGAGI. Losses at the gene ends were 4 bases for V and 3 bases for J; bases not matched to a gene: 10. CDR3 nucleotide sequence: TGTGCCAGCAGTTCTAACGAACAGGGGGCGCTCTACGAGCAGTACTTC. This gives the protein CASSSNEQGALYEQYF.

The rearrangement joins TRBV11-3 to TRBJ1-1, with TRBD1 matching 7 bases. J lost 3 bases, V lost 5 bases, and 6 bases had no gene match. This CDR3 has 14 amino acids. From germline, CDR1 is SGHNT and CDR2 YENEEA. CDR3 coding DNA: TGTGCCAGCAGCCCTATGGGACAGTACACTGAAGCTTTCTTT. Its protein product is CASSPMGQYTEAFF.

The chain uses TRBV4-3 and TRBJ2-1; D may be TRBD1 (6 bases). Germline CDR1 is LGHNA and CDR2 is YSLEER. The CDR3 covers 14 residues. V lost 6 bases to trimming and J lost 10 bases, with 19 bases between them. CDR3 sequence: CASRTGQLTGEQFF. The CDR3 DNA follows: TGCGCCAGCAGAACAGGACAGTTGACCGGCGAGCAGTTCTTC.

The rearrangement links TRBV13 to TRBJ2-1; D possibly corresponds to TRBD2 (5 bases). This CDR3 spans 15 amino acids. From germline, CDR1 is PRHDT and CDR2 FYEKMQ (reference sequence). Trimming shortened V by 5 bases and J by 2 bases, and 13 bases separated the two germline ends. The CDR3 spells CASSGRTGTYNEQFF. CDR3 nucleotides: TGTGCCAGCAGCGGCCGGACGGGAACCTACAATGAGCAGTTCTTC.

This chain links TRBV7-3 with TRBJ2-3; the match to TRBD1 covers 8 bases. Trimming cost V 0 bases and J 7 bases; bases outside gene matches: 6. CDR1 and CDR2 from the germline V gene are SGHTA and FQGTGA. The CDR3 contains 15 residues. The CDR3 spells CASSLTGQGIYTQYF. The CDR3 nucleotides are TGTGCCAGCAGCTTAACAGGACAGGGAATCTATACGCAGTATTTT.

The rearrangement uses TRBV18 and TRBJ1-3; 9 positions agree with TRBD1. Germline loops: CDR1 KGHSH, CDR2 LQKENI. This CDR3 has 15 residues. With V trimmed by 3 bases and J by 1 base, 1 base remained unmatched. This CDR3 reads CASSPGTGSGNTIYF. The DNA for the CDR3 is TGTGCCAGCTCACCGGGGACAGGGTCTGGAAACACCATATATTTT.

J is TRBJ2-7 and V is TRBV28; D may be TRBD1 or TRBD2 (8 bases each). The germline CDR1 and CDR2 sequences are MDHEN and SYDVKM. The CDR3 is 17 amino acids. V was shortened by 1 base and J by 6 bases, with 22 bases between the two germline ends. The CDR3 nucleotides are TGTGCCAGCAGTTTATCCGGGAGGGGCAGGGGGCGCCGCGAGCAGTACTTC. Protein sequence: CASSLSGRGRGRREQYF.

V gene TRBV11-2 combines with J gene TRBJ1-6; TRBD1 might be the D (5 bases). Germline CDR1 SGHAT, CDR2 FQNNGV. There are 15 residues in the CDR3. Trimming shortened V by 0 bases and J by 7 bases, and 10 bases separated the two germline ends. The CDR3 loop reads CASSLDPGANSPLHF. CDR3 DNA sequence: TGTGCCAGCAGCTTAGACCCTGGGGCCAATTCACCCCTCCACTTT.

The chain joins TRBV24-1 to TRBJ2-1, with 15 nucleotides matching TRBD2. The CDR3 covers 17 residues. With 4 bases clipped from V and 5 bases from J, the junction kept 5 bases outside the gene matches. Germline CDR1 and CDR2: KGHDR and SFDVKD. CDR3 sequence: CATSDPGLAGGDNEQFF. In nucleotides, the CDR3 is TGTGCCACCAGTGACCCAGGACTAGCGGGAGGGGACAATGAGCAGTTCTTC.

The chain's CDR3 is CASRPGGSNYEQYF. The DNA for the CDR3 is TGTGCCAGCAGACCTGGGGGCAGCAACTACGAGCAGTACTTC. The rearrangement uses TRBV6-2 or TRBV6-3 and TRBJ2-7; the D gene is possibly TRBD1 (6 bases). The CDR3 contains 14 residues. Germline V CDR1 and CDR2: MNHEY, SVGEGT. V dropped 6 bases and J dropped 3 bases, with 15 bases sitting between them.

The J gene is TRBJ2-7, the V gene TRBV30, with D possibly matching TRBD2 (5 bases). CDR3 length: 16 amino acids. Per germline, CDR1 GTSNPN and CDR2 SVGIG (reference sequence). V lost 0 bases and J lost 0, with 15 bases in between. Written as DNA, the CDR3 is TGTGCCTGGAGTGTACCGGGCGGACTGCTCTCCTACGAGCAGTACTTC. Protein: CAWSVPGGLLSYEQYF.

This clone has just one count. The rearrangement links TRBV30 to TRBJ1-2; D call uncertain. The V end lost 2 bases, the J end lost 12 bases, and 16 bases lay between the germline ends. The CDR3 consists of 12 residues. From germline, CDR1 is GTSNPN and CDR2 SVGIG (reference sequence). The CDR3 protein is CAWSPLGLGDTF. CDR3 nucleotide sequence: TGTGCCTGGAGTCCCCTCGGACTCGGCGACACCTTC.

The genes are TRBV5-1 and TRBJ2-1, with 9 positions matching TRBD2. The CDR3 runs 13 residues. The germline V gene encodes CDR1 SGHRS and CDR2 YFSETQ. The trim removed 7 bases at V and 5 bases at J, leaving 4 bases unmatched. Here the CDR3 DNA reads TGCGCCAGCGGGCTAGCGGGACACAATGAGCAGTTCTTC. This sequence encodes CASGLAGHNEQFF.

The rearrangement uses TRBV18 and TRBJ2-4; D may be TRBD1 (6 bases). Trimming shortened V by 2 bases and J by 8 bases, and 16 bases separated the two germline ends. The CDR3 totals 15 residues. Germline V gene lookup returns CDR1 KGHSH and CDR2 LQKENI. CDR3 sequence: CASSPFAPPGDIQYF. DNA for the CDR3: TGTGCCAGCTCACCATTTGCACCCCCAGGGGACATTCAGTACTTC.

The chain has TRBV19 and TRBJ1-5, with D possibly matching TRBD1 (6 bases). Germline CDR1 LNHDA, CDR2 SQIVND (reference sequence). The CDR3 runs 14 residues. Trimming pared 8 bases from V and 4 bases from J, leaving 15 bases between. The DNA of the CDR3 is TGTGCCAGTTTGTCGCAGGGGTCGAATCAGCCCCAGCATTTT. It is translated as CASLSQGSNQPQHF.

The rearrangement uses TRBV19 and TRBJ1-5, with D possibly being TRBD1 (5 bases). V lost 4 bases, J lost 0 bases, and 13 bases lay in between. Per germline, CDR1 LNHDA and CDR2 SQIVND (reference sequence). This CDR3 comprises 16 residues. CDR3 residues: CASSTSRQSSNQPQHF. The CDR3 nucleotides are TGTGCCAGTAGTACTTCGCGACAGAGTAGCAATCAGCCCCAGCATTTT.